This TCR beta chain stems from a study of T cell repertoires in cytomegalovirus infection. Looking at the study overall: CMV epitopes used comprised recently identified HLA-C-restricted ones and well-studied HLA-B-restricted ones. Indicated by public TCR beta signatures were CMV infection and matching HLA type. Study results and caveats: Accumulated public TCR beta family frequency recognized individuals carrying CMV together with the relevant HLA. The ex vivo response showed dominance by HLA-C-restricted CMV-specific TCR beta clonotypes.

This clonotype was seen more than once but under ten times. The antigen remains unidentified. Trimming left V 4 bases short and J 3 bases short, with 15 bases between. CDR1 LGHNA and CDR2 YNFKEQ come from the germline V gene. CDR3 length: 15 amino acids. MiXCR, applied by TCRdb to the reads, yields one record per CDR3 protein. The sample comprises hundreds of thousands of distinct CDR3 sequences, about two fifths of which are singletons, and about 41% rests with the top ten. The sequence came from a human donor in good health (CMV status not recorded). Some clones in this sample may be carry-over from other donors' samples. The chain recombines TRBV4-2 with TRBJ1-1, with D possibly TRBD1 on 5 matching bases. Sequencing used cultured PBMCs, obtained from culture after CMV antigen stimulation. The CDR3 DNA is TGTGCCAGCAGCCCGTGGGGGGGAATGGACACTGAAGCTTTCTTT. It encodes CASSPWGGMDTEAFF.